This record covers a single T cell receptor (beta chain). Other DNA sequences in the same sample also yield this CDR3. This sample is drawn from a study of cytomegalovirus exposure and HLA in healthy donors. Germline lookup yields CDR1 MNHEY and CDR2 SMNVEV (reference sequence). V shed 2 bases and J shed 6 bases, with 8 bases lying between them. The length of the CDR3 is 14 residues. Both 60 Vbeta primers and 13 Jbeta primers went into the PCR. Data came from immunoSEQ multiplex PCR; TCRdb stores just in-frame clones and leaves some out. This sample has some 150,000 clones, with over 65% found just once.

The genes are TRBV27 and TRBJ1-6; D unclear. Sequencing was carried out using PBMCs. The source of this sequence is a man aged 40-55 years in good health and CMV-seropositive. This CDR3 reads CASSLVGLNSPLHF. Written as DNA, the CDR3 is TGTGCCAGCAGTTTAGTGGGCCTTAATTCACCCCTCCACTTT.